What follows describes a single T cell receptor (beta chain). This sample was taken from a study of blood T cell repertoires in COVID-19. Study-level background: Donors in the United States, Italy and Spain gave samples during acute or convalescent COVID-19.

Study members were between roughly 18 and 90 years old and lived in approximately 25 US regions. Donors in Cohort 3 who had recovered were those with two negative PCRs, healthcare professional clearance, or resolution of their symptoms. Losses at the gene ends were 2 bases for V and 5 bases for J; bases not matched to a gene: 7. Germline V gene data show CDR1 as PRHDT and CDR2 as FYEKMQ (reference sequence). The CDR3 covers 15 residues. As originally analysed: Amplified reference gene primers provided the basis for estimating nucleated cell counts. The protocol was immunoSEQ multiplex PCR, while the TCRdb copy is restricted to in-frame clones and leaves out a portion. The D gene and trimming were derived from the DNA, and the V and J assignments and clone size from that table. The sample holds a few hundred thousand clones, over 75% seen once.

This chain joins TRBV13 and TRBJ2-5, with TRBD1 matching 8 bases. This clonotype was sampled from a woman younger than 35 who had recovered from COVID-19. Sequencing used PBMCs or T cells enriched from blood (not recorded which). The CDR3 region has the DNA TGTGCCAGCAGCTTACTCGGGACAGGTGACGAGACCCAGTACTTC. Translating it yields CASSLLGTGDETQYF.